These 28 T cell receptor beta chains were all obtained from the same sample, sequenced in a study of identifying expanded T cells in peripheral blood. TCRdb's copy holds only in-frame clones and misses some; the assay was immunoSEQ multiplex PCR. Of approximately 91,000 clones in the sample, more than 70% are singletons; the top ten hold about 4%. What was sequenced was blood. The receptors originated from a person aged 18 to 75 in good health.

This chain links TRBV10-3 with TRBJ2-7, with 7 bases fitting TRBD1. V shed 7 bases, J shed 10 bases, and the junction held 10 bases outside the gene matches. This CDR3 is 12 amino acids long. CDR1 is ENHRY and CDR2 is SYGVKD in the germline V gene. CDR3 in amino acids: CAIINLQGRQYF. In DNA form, the CDR3 reads TGTGCCATCATCAATCTACAGGGGCGACAGTACTTC.

The V gene is TRBV29-1, the J gene TRBJ2-5, with D possibly being TRBD1 (6 bases). This CDR3 is 12 amino acids long. The V end was cut by 7 bases, the J end by 4 bases, with 13 bases between. Germline V gene data show CDR1 as SQVTM and CDR2 as ANQGSEA. The CDR3 sequence: CSAGTWGETQYF. In DNA form, the CDR3 reads TGCAGCGCCGGGACATGGGGAGAGACCCAGTACTTC.

The V call is TRBV28, the J call TRBJ2-7; 7 bases agree with TRBD2. Germline values: CDR1 MDHEN, CDR2 SYDVKM. V was pared by 5 bases and J by 7 bases, with 17 bases of the junction left unmatched. This CDR3 comprises 16 residues. CDR3 protein: CASSGLGGGSGFEQYF. In DNA, the CDR3 is TGTGCCAGCAGTGGGTTGGGTGGCGGGAGTGGTTTTGAGCAGTACTTC.

The chain uses TRBV9 and TRBJ2-1; 10 bases fit TRBD2. The CDR3 contains 19 residues. J lost 1 base, V lost 2 bases, and 12 bases had no gene match. Germline values: CDR1 SGDLS, CDR2 YYNGEE. CDR3 nucleotides: TGTGCCAGCAGCGTTAGCGGGGGGCCCTCTACGGCTTCCTACAATGAGCAGTTCTTC. Protein: CASSVSGGPSTASYNEQFF.

Only one count was recorded for this clone. V is TRBV11-2 and J is TRBJ2-2, with 7 bases matching TRBD2. The CDR3 length is 19 residues. Per germline, CDR1 SGHAT and CDR2 FQNNGV. V lost 1 base to trimming and J lost 0 bases; unmatched junction nucleotides: 11. CDR3 residues: CASSLGGSGAGPNTGELFF. Written as DNA, the CDR3 is TGTGCCAGCAGCTTAGGAGGGAGCGGGGCCGGACCGAACACCGGGGAGCTGTTTTTT.

This clone was seen once. CDR3 sequence: CASSLGGIGGWQFF. The CDR3 DNA reads as TGTGCCAGCAGCTTGGGAGGTATCGGGGGTTGGCAGTTCTTC. The chain employs TRBV5-6 and TRBJ2-1; a weak D match, TRBD2 (6 bases). Trimming left V 0 bases short and J 12 bases short, with 16 bases between. The V gene's germline CDR1 is SGHDT and CDR2 YYEEEE. CDR3 size: 14 residues. The variable domain in full, with the rest retrieved from reference TRBV5-6 and TRBJ2-1, is DAGVTQSPTHLIKTRGQQVTLRCSPKSGHDTVSWYQQALGQGPQFIFQYYEEEERQRGNFPDRFSGHQFPNYSSELNVNALLLGDSALYLCASSLGGIGGWQFFGPGTRLTVL.

The gene calls are TRBV5-1 and TRBJ2-1; TRBD2 agrees at 11 bases. Germline V gives CDR1 SGHRS, CDR2 YFSETQ. With 4 bases clipped from V and 8 bases from J, the junction kept 5 bases outside the gene matches. There are 14 residues in the CDR3. The chain's CDR3 is CASSDTSGSDEQFF. CDR3 coding DNA: TGCGCCAGCAGCGACACTAGCGGGAGCGATGAGCAGTTCTTC.

V is TRBV7-8 and J is TRBJ2-7, with D unclear. CDR1 and CDR2 (germline): SGHVS, FQNEAQ. V was trimmed by 6 bases and J by 1 base, leaving 10 bases between them. This CDR3 is built from 13 residues. The CDR3 loop is CASRTKGSYEQYF. As DNA, the CDR3 is TGTGCCAGCAGGACGAAGGGTTCCTACGAGCAGTACTTC.

V is TRBV18 and J is TRBJ2-3, with TRBD1 matching over 9 bases. V lost 5 bases, J lost 3 bases, and 0 bases stayed unmatched. The CDR3 has 13 residues. The germline gives CDR1 KGHSH, CDR2 LQKENI. CDR3 loop: CASSGQGTDTQYF. CDR3 DNA: TGTGCCAGCTCAGGACAGGGGACAGATACGCAGTATTTT.

This clone was seen more than once but under ten times. The chain uses TRBV30 and TRBJ2-7, with D unresolved. The CDR3 runs to 12 residues. Trimming left V 2 bases short and J 5 bases short, with 10 bases between. Germline CDR1 GTSNPN, CDR2 SVGIG (reference sequence). The CDR3, as DNA: TGTGCCTGGAGTAAGTTTGCGGACGAGCAGTACTTC. This sequence encodes CAWSKFADEQYF.

This clone has only one observation. V and J are TRBV11-1 and TRBJ1-2, with D tentatively TRBD1 (6 bases). The V and J ends lost 1 base and 8 bases respectively, with 14 bases between them. The germline gives CDR1 SGHAT, CDR2 FQDESV (reference sequence). CDR3 length: 14 amino acids. CDR3 sequence (DNA): TGTGCCAGCAGCTTAGTACAGGGTGGCTACGGCTACACCTTC. Translated, it gives CASSLVQGGYGYTF.

This chain uses TRBV28 with TRBJ2-3; D not certain. V was shortened by 7 bases and J by 2 bases, with 7 bases between the two germline ends. The CDR3 consists of 12 residues. Germline CDR1 is MDHEN and CDR2 is SYDVKM. The CDR3 region is CASMGPTDTQYF. The CDR3 bases are TGTGCCAGCATGGGCCCCACAGATACGCAGTATTTT. The variable domain in full, completed from reference TRBV28 and TRBJ2-3, reads DVKVTQSSRYLVKRTGEKVFLECVQDMDHENMFWYRQDPGLGLRLIYFSYDVKMKEKGDIPEGYSVSREKKERFSLILESASTNQTSMYLCASMGPTDTQYFGPGTRLTVL.

In DNA, the CDR3 is TGTGCCTGGAGTAGGGACAGGGCTTTGGGGTACACCTTC. Protein product: CAWSRDRALGYTF. The chain recombines TRBV30 with TRBJ1-2; 9 bases match TRBD1. J gave up 11 bases and V 2 bases, and 9 bases lay outside the gene matches. Germline CDR1 and CDR2: GTSNPN and SVGIG (reference sequence). CDR3 length equals 13 residues. Variable domain in full (rest from reference TRBV30 and TRBJ1-2): SQTIHQWPATLVQPVGSPLSLECTVEGTSNPNLYWYRQAAGRGLQLLFYSVGIGQISSEVPQNLSASRPQDRQFILSSKKLLLSDSGFYLCAWSRDRALGYTFGSGTRLTVV.

J is TRBJ2-2 and V is TRBV5-1; 11 nucleotides align to TRBD1. The V segment lost 2 bases and the J segment 5 bases; nucleotides outside the gene matches: 2. Per germline, CDR1 SGHRS and CDR2 YFSETQ. The CDR3 is 15 amino acids. The CDR3 nucleotides read TGCGCCAGCAGCTTAGGGACAGGGGGTACCGGGGAGCTGTTTTTT. It is translated as CASSLGTGGTGELFF.

The rearrangement joins TRBV30 to TRBJ2-7, with D perhaps matching TRBD1 (6 bases). V was pared by 0 bases and J by 1 base, with 10 bases between. The CDR3 consists of 14 residues. In germline, CDR1 is GTSNPN, CDR2 SVGIG (reference sequence). This CDR3 is CAWSVLGQSYEQYF. CDR3 DNA sequence: TGTGCCTGGAGTGTACTGGGACAATCCTACGAGCAGTACTTC.

This clone was recorded only once. V is TRBV6-5 and J is TRBJ2-5; maybe TRBD1 (7 bases). CDR3 length: 15 residues. The V gene's germline CDR1 is MNHEY and CDR2 SVGAGI. V was pared by 5 bases and J by 4 bases, with 17 bases between. DNA for the CDR3: TGTGCCAGCAGTCAGACAGGGACTCCGAGAGAGACCCAGTACTTC. Translated: CASSQTGTPRETQYF.

As concerns this clone: Within the sample, other DNA sequences also encode this same CDR3. This chain connects TRBV7-9 to TRBJ1-2; 7 bases map to TRBD1. The V segment lost 1 base and the J segment 0 bases; nucleotides outside the gene matches: 2. The length of the CDR3 is 15 residues. Germline assignment: CDR1 SEHNR and CDR2 FQNEAQ (reference sequence). The CDR3 loop is CASSLGTGANYGYTF. The CDR3 nucleotides are TGTGCCAGCAGCTTAGGAACAGGGGCTAACTATGGCTACACCTTC.

This sequence joins TRBV5-1 and TRBJ2-3, with 7 bases matching TRBD2. In germline, CDR1 is SGHRS, CDR2 YFSETQ. There are 15 residues in the CDR3. The ends lost 3 bases at V and 1 base at J; junction bases unmatched: 5. The CDR3 DNA sequence: TGCGCCAGCAGCTCGACTAGCCTGGGCACAGATACGCAGTATTTT. Protein: CASSSTSLGTDTQYF.

The chain combines TRBV4-2 with TRBJ1-2; 11 bases align to TRBD1. Germline V gene lookup returns CDR1 LGHNA and CDR2 YNFKEQ. The junction had 2 bases not matched to a gene; V was cut back by 1 base and J by 10 bases. This CDR3 region has 13 residues. The CDR3 DNA reads TGTGCCAGCAGCCAAGGGGACAGGGGGTCCTACACCTTC. Translating gives CASSQGDRGSYTF.

The rearrangement joins TRBV9 to TRBJ2-7; no clear D gene. Between the trimmed V and J ends, which lost 0 bases and 1 base, there was a span of 5 bases. This CDR3 has 13 amino acids. Germline CDR1 reads SGDLS; CDR2 reads YYNGEE. The CDR3 DNA reads TGTGCCAGCAGCGTAGGCCTATCCTACGAGCAGTACTTC. Encoded protein: CASSVGLSYEQYF.

The rearrangement uses TRBV5-1 and TRBJ1-5, with D unclear. CDR1 SGHRS and CDR2 YFSETQ come from the germline V gene. CDR3 size: 13 residues. Trimming pared 0 bases from V and 4 bases from J, leaving 5 bases between. In nucleotides, the CDR3 is TGCGCCAGCAGCTTGGAGGTAAATCAGCCCCAGCATTTT. Protein sequence: CASSLEVNQPQHF.

In this sample, this clone turned up a few times. This rearrangement joins TRBV20-1 to TRBJ2-5; D gene uncertain. Trimming removed 3 bases at V and 0 bases at J, with 2 bases between. Germline values: CDR1 DFQATT, CDR2 SNEGSKA (reference sequence). The CDR3 has 11 residues. This CDR3 reads CSASDQETQYF. The CDR3 nucleotides are TGCAGTGCTAGTGACCAAGAGACCCAGTACTTC.

V is TRBV7-3 and J is TRBJ1-1; a possible D gene is TRBD1 (5 bases). Trimming stripped 2 bases from V and 4 bases from J, with 8 bases between. The CDR3 extends over 13 amino acids. Germline-derived CDR1 and CDR2 are SGHTA and FQGTGA. CDR3 bases: TGTGCCAGCAGCTTAGGAGGGGCCACTGAAGCTTTCTTT. It encodes CASSLGGATEAFF.

V is TRBV19 and J is TRBJ1-1; 9 bases align to TRBD1. This CDR3 region has 17 residues. Germline CDR1 LNHDA, CDR2 SQIVND (reference sequence). After removal of 3 bases from V and 1 base from J, the junction contained 9 bases not matched to a gene. CDR3 sequence reads: CASSIGGQGQGNTEAFF. For the CDR3, the DNA is TGTGCCAGTAGTATCGGGGGACAGGGACAAGGGAACACTGAAGCTTTCTTT.

Concerning this clone itself: An end of the junction does not agree with germline; a read error may underlie this. The rearrangement joins TRBV6-1 to TRBJ1-4; a weak D match, TRBD1 (5 bases). Germline CDR1 is MNHNS and CDR2 is SASEGT. There are 13 residues in the CDR3. CDR3 sequence reads: CASSGGRSMWLVF. CDR3 DNA: TGTGCCAGCAGTGGGGGACGGAGTATGTGGCTGGTTTTT.

CDR3 residues: CASSLALGDKDTQYF. CDR3 in DNA: TGCGCCAGCAGCTTGGCCCTTGGGGATAAAGATACGCAGTATTTT. The chain employs TRBV5-1 and TRBJ2-3; D is uncertain. The germline V gene encodes CDR1 SGHRS and CDR2 YFSETQ. This CDR3 comprises 15 residues. V was pared by 0 bases and J by 5 bases, with 13 bases between.

The CDR3 coding sequence is TGTGCCAGCAGTTTACGGGTCTCAACTAATGAAAAACTGTTTTTT. Protein: CASSLRVSTNEKLFF. The chain recombines TRBV27 with TRBJ1-4; D gene uncertain. The V end was cut by 2 bases, the J end by 0 bases, with 7 bases between. The CDR3 runs to 15 residues. The V gene's germline CDR1 is MNHEY and CDR2 SMNVEV (reference sequence).

The J gene is TRBJ2-7, the V gene TRBV5-1, with TRBD2 matching over 9 bases. Trimming took 0 bases from V and 2 from J; bases not matched to a gene: 3. The CDR3 covers 15 residues. Germline assignment: CDR1 SGHRS and CDR2 YFSETQ. CDR3 in amino acids: CASSLVAGGTYEQYF. DNA of the CDR3: TGCGCCAGCAGCTTGGTGGCGGGAGGGACCTACGAGCAGTACTTC.